The next 18 T cell receptor beta chains were all read from a single sample in a study of cytomegalovirus exposure and HLA in healthy donors. Primers for the PCR totalled 60 Vbeta and 13 Jbeta. Sequencing used immunoSEQ multiplex PCR; TCRdb keeps in-frame clones, though not all of them. The sample includes 130,000 or so clones, over 75% of them seen just once. Input material: PBMCs. These TCRs come from a man younger than 35 in good health and CMV-seropositive.

This clone was counted once. The rearrangement uses TRBV28 and TRBJ1-2; TRBD1 matches 7 bases. After removal of 6 bases from V and 4 bases from J, the junction contained 11 bases not matched to a gene. This CDR3 comprises 15 residues. Germline lookup yields CDR1 MDHEN and CDR2 SYDVKM. The chain's CDR3 is CASSPARQGSYGYTF. CDR3 nucleotide sequence: TGTGCCAGCAGCCCCGCCCGACAGGGCAGCTATGGCTACACCTTC.

V usage is TRBV27 and J usage is TRBJ1-4, with a tentative D call TRBD1 (5 bases). Germline lookup yields CDR1 MNHEY and CDR2 SMNVEV (reference sequence). This CDR3 has 15 amino acids. The germline V and J ends were trimmed by 7 bases and 2 bases, with 14 bases remaining between them. As DNA, the CDR3 is TGTGCCAGCACCCCTGCCGGGGGGACTAATGAAAAACTGTTTTTT. It translates to CASTPAGGTNEKLFF.

CDR3: CASSPLKGGDYGYTF. CDR3 nucleotide sequence: TGTGCCAGCTCACCACTAAAAGGAGGGGACTATGGCTACACCTTC. The chain couples TRBV18 to TRBJ1-2, with D possibly being TRBD1 (5 bases). The CDR3 totals 15 residues. From germline, CDR1 is KGHSH and CDR2 LQKENI. V lost 1 base to trimming and J lost 3 bases, with 12 bases between them.

The chain uses TRBV6-5 and TRBJ2-7; TRBD1 is a possible D gene (6 bases). The CDR3 covers 15 residues. V dropped 1 base and J dropped 1 base, with 11 bases sitting between them. The germline CDR1 and CDR2 sequences are MNHEY and SVGAGI. The CDR3 nucleotides read TGTGCCAGCAGTTACTATCAGGGGCCTTCCTACGAGCAGTACTTC. It specifies CASSYYQGPSYEQYF.

The chain recombines TRBV29-1 with TRBJ2-1; the match to TRBD2 covers 14 bases. The CDR3 sequence is 13 residues long. The V gene's germline CDR1 is SQVTM and CDR2 ANQGSEA. With V trimmed by 6 bases and J by 9 bases, 4 bases remained unmatched. The CDR3 region has the DNA TGCAGCGTCCCAGGGACTAGCGGGAGTGAGCAGTTCTTC. Protein: CSVPGTSGSEQFF.

The chain couples TRBV6-5 to TRBJ2-7; 8 bases match TRBD2. Trimming took 10 bases from V and 0 from J; bases not matched to a gene: 8. The CDR3 spans 14 residues. Germline values: CDR1 MNHEY, CDR2 SVGAGI. Written as DNA, the CDR3 is TGTGCCACTTCCCGGGGGGGACGCTCCTACGAGCAGTACTTC. This encodes CATSRGGRSYEQYF.

For the CDR3, the DNA is TGTGCCTGGAGTGTACCTAGCTATGGCTACACCTTC. This gives the protein CAWSVPSYGYTF. The genes are TRBV30 and TRBJ1-2; no reliable D call. The germline gives CDR1 GTSNPN, CDR2 SVGIG (reference sequence). CDR3 length equals 12 residues. V was cut by 0 bases and J by 4 bases, with 6 bases left in between.

J is TRBJ1-1 and V is TRBV5-1, with D perhaps matching TRBD1 (6 bases). CDR1 SGHRS and CDR2 YFSETQ come from the germline V gene. The V gene lost 4 bases and the J gene lost 1 base, with 11 bases spanning the gap. The CDR3 contains 14 residues. The DNA of the CDR3 is TGCGCCAGCAGCGGTACAGGGCAGAACACTGAAGCTTTCTTT. Amino acid sequence: CASSGTGQNTEAFF.

The V gene is TRBV12-5, the J gene TRBJ2-2, with TRBD1 identical over 7 bases. From germline, CDR1 is LGHNT and CDR2 FRNRAP. The CDR3 loop spans 17 amino acids. The junction had 10 bases not matched to a gene; V was cut back by 2 bases and J by 4 bases. The CDR3 DNA reads as TGTGCTAGTGGTTTGATTCCCGGGACAGAGGGCACCGGGGAGCTGTTTTTT. Translating gives CASGLIPGTEGTGELFF. Looking up the rest from reference TRBV12-5 and TRBJ2-2 gives the full variable domain: DARVTQTPRHKVTEMGQEVTMRCQPILGHNTVFWYRQTMMQGLELLAYFRNRAPLDDSGMPKDRFSAEMPDATLATLKIQPSEPRDSAVYFCASGLIPGTEGTGELFFGEGSRLTVL.

A single count supports this clone. V and J are TRBV29-1 and TRBJ2-5; TRBD1 matches at 10 bases. CDR1 SQVTM and CDR2 ANQGSEA come from the germline V gene. The CDR3 contains 14 residues. The CDR3 loop is CSARPGQGSETQYF. Written as DNA, the CDR3 is TGCAGTGCGAGACCGGGACAGGGGAGTGAGACCCAGTACTTC.

The rearrangement links TRBV29-1 to TRBJ2-5; tentatively, D is TRBD2 (6 bases). There are 14 residues in the CDR3. Germline loops: CDR1 SQVTM, CDR2 ANQGSEA. Trimming took off 4 bases at V and 0 bases at J, with 12 bases between the two ends. The CDR3 bases are TGCAGCGTTGGAGGCGGGGCCAACCAAGAGACCCAGTACTTC. It translates to CSVGGGANQETQYF.

This chain uses TRBV6-6 with TRBJ2-1, with 7 positions matching TRBD2. Germline V gene lookup returns CDR1 MNHNY and CDR2 SVGAGI (reference sequence). The junction had 4 bases not matched to a gene; V was cut back by 2 bases and J by 3 bases. The CDR3 length is 15 residues. CDR3 coding DNA: TGTGCCAGCAGTTACGGTAGGGACTACTACAATGAGCAGTTCTTC. Encoded protein: CASSYGRDYYNEQFF.

V usage is TRBV30 and J usage is TRBJ2-7, with D perhaps matching TRBD1 (5 bases). The CDR3 length is 12 residues. With 4 bases removed from V and 4 bases from J, the gap between germline ends came to 11 bases. CDR1 and CDR2 (germline): GTSNPN, SVGIG (reference sequence). The CDR3 reads CAWMGLGYEQYF. The CDR3 DNA is TGTGCCTGGATGGGGCTCGGGTACGAGCAGTACTTC.

V and J are TRBV29-1 and TRBJ1-2; D remains unclear. In germline, CDR1 is SQVTM, CDR2 ANQGSEA. Trimming pared 3 bases from V and 7 bases from J, leaving 12 bases between. This CDR3 is built from 12 residues. The CDR3 DNA is TGCAGCGTTGATCCATCCAAGAGTGGCTACACCTTC. It yields the protein CSVDPSKSGYTF.

The chain joins TRBV18 to TRBJ1-1; D perhaps matches TRBD1 (5 bases). Trimming cost V 5 bases and J 6 bases, with 16 bases left between them. The CDR3 has 14 amino acids. CDR1 is KGHSH and CDR2 is LQKENI in the germline V gene. The CDR3 spells CASSTSSGYAEAFF. Written as DNA, the CDR3 is TGTGCCAGCTCAACCTCCTCAGGGTACGCTGAAGCTTTCTTT.

V is TRBV5-1 and J is TRBJ2-3, with a possible D match to TRBD2 (6 bases). CDR1 and CDR2 (germline): SGHRS, YFSETQ. CDR3 length: 15 residues. In DNA form, the CDR3 reads TGCGCTACCTCCTCTACGGGACTTCACACAGATACGCAGTATTTT. Residues: CATSSTGLHTDTQYF.

The chain recombines TRBV19 with TRBJ2-7, with D hard to call. Germline V CDR1 and CDR2: LNHDA, SQIVND (reference sequence). Between the trimmed V and J ends, which lost 11 bases and 6 bases, there was a span of 8 bases. CDR3 length: 9 amino acids. The CDR3 DNA follows: TGTGCCTCCTTAATCGAGCAGTACTTC. Protein product: CASLIEQYF.

V and J are TRBV5-5 and TRBJ1-6; D is undetermined. Germline V gene sequence: CDR1 SGHKS, CDR2 YYEKEE (reference sequence). With 0 bases removed from V and 17 bases from J, the gap between germline ends came to 9 bases. This CDR3 has 11 amino acids. CDR3 sequence reads: CASSLGHSFHF. The CDR3 nucleotides are TGTGCCAGCAGCTTGGGCCACTCCTTCCACTTT.